Shown below are 19 T cell receptor beta chains from a single sample sequenced in a study of T cells in Graves' hyperthyroidism and ophthalmopathy. TCR beta CDR3 regions were amplified from RNA transcripts. HTBI primers were employed in a first-round RT-PCR of the TCR CDR3. TCRdb analysed the multiplex PCR reads with MiXCR anew, one entry per CDR3 protein. The sample includes roughly 500,000 distinct CDR3 sequences, 40% to 50% of them seen just once. The sequenced sample was peripheral blood or thyroid tissue (not recorded which). These receptor sequences come from an adult woman with Graves' disease, either hyperthyroidism or ophthalmopathy (not recorded which).

The gene calls are TRBV12-3 or TRBV12-4 and TRBJ2-7; D is ambiguous. Trimming shortened V by 3 bases and J by 4 bases, and 13 bases separated the two germline ends. CDR3 length equals 14 residues. The CDR3 DNA reads TGTGCCAGCAGTTTTAGGATGACCGGATACGAGCAGTACTTC. Amino acid sequence: CASSFRMTGYEQYF.

This clonotype was counted ten times or more. This chain uses TRBV7-9 with TRBJ2-5, with 10 nucleotides matching TRBD1. Trimming cost V 6 bases and J 5 bases; bases outside gene matches: 9. Germline values: CDR1 SEHNR, CDR2 FQNEAQ (reference sequence). The CDR3 runs to 15 residues. The CDR3 spells CASSFRTGGRETQYF. DNA for the CDR3: TGTGCCAGCAGTTTTAGGACAGGGGGTCGGGAGACCCAGTACTTC.

This clonotype was seen at least ten times. The V call is TRBV20-1, the J call TRBJ1-1; a possible D gene is TRBD1 (5 bases). The CDR3 has 14 amino acids. V gave up 6 bases and J gave up 4 bases, with 18 bases separating them. Germline V CDR1 and CDR2: DFQATT, SNEGSKA (reference sequence). The CDR3 coding sequence is TGCAGTGCACTGTCTGGGTTGGGGGTCACTGAAGCTTTCTTT. Amino acids: CSALSGLGVTEAFF.

Only a few counts were recorded for this clonotype. The genes are TRBV12-3 or TRBV12-4 and TRBJ2-7; D is perhaps TRBD1 or TRBD2 (6 bases each). The CDR3 spans 12 residues. The V and J ends lost 5 bases and 7 bases respectively, with 12 bases between them. CDR3 sequence (DNA): TGTGCCAGCAGTGGGGGGCGACTAGAGCAGTACTTC. This codes for CASSGGRLEQYF.

Many counts were recorded for this clonotype. V and J are TRBV7-9 and TRBJ1-1; 7 nucleotides agree with TRBD1. The germline CDR1 and CDR2 sequences are SEHNR and FQNEAQ (reference sequence). This CDR3 is built from 15 residues. Unmatched junction bases numbered 6, after V lost 5 bases and J lost 0 bases. CDR3 DNA sequence: TGTGCCAGCAGCAACTACAGGGGAGTGAACACTGAAGCTTTCTTT. Translating gives CASSNYRGVNTEAFF.

V is TRBV29-1 and J is TRBJ1-1; D gene unclear. There are 11 residues in the CDR3. With 3 bases removed from V and 5 bases from J, the gap between germline ends came to 7 bases. CDR1 is SQVTM and CDR2 is ANQGSEA in the germline V gene. The CDR3 loop is CSVEVVTEAFF. In DNA, the CDR3 is TGCAGCGTTGAGGTGGTGACTGAAGCTTTCTTT.

This clonotype was counted at least ten times. The J gene is TRBJ1-5, the V gene TRBV12-3 or TRBV12-4; D not resolved. Between the trimmed V and J ends, which lost 5 bases and 4 bases, there was a span of 12 bases. This CDR3 is 14 amino acids long. The CDR3 spells CASSLTGANQPQHF. The CDR3 DNA is TGTGCCAGCAGTCTTACGGGAGCAAATCAGCCCCAGCATTTT.

On this clonotype itself: At one end, the junction sequence differs from germline, possibly due to a read error. The genes are TRBV10-1 and TRBJ2-5; TRBD2 agrees at 10 bases. This CDR3 contains 15 residues. Germline-derived CDR1 and CDR2 are WNHNN and SYGVQD (reference sequence). The CDR3, as DNA: TGTGCCATCAGTGATTCTAGCGGGAGCGGCGAGACCCAGTACTTC. Translated, it gives CAISDSSGSGETQYF.

This chain links TRBV13 with TRBJ2-7; 8 bases map to TRBD2. This CDR3 comprises 18 residues. With 6 bases clipped from V and 4 bases from J, the junction kept 20 bases outside the gene matches. The germline gives CDR1 PRHDT, CDR2 FYEKMQ (reference sequence). The chain's CDR3 is CASSYASVSSGNMYEQYF. The CDR3 DNA reads TGTGCCAGCAGTTACGCGTCAGTGAGTAGCGGGAATATGTACGAGCAGTACTTC. The complete variable domain, with remaining parts taken from reference TRBV13 and TRBJ2-7, reads AAGVIQSPRHLIKEKRETATLKCYPIPRHDTVYWYQQGPGQDPQFLISFYEKMQSDKGSIPDRFSAQQFSDYHSELNMSSLELGDSALYFCASSYASVSSGNMYEQYFGPGTRLTVT.

V gene TRBV7-9 combines with J gene TRBJ2-3; maybe TRBD2 (6 bases). V was trimmed by 8 bases and J by 4 bases, leaving 16 bases between them. This CDR3 is 14 amino acids long. In germline, CDR1 is SEHNR, CDR2 FQNEAQ (reference sequence). CDR3 amino acids: CASRPTREADTQYF. The CDR3 DNA reads TGTGCCAGCCGACCGACTAGGGAGGCAGATACGCAGTATTTT.

J is TRBJ2-2 and V is TRBV13, with 7 bases lining up with TRBD1. The CDR3 runs to 14 residues. CDR1 is PRHDT and CDR2 is FYEKMQ in the germline V gene (reference sequence). The J segment lost 5 bases and the V segment lost 4 bases, leaving 4 bases of the junction unmatched. The CDR3, as DNA: TGTGCCAGCAGCTCGGGACAGACGACCGGGGAGCTGTTTTTT. Translating gives CASSSGQTTGELFF.

Of note for this clonotype: A much larger clone is a single base away; this may be a read error. The gene calls are TRBV20-1 and TRBJ1-4; the D is unclear. Germline CDR1 and CDR2: DFQATT and SNEGSKA (reference sequence). The CDR3 has 16 amino acids. CDR3 nucleotides: TGCAGTGCTAGAAGGGCCGTCTCCTCAACTAATGAAGAACTGTTTTTT. Translating gives CSARRAVSSTNEELFF.

The chain combines TRBV2 with TRBJ1-5; TRBD1 is a possible D gene (5 bases). This CDR3 has 13 residues. Trimming stripped 10 bases from V and 4 bases from J, with 14 bases between. The germline V gene encodes CDR1 SNHLY and CDR2 FYNNEI. The CDR3: CAIQGERNQPQHF. As DNA, the CDR3 is TGTGCCATTCAGGGAGAACGAAATCAGCCCCAGCATTTT. The entire variable domain, with the rest obtained from reference TRBV2 and TRBJ1-5, is as follows: EPEVTQTPSHQVTQMGQEVILRCVPISNHLYFYWYRQILGQKVEFLVSFYNNEISEKSEIFDDQFSVERPDGSNFTLKIRSTKLEDSAMYFCAIQGERNQPQHFGDGTRLSIL.

In this sample, this clonotype turned up a few times. V is TRBV25-1 and J is TRBJ1-1; TRBD1 agrees at 7 bases. V was pared by 2 bases and J by 4 bases, with 4 bases of the junction left unmatched. Germline lookup yields CDR1 MGHDK and CDR2 SYGVNS. The CDR3 length is 14 residues. CDR3 residues: CASSEQGGGTEAFF. The CDR3, as DNA: TGTGCCAGCAGTGAACAGGGGGGAGGCACTGAAGCTTTCTTT.

This clonotype was recorded at least ten times. This rearrangement joins TRBV7-2 to TRBJ1-4, with D possibly TRBD1 on 6 matching bases. The CDR3 is 16 residues long. V lost 5 bases, J lost 0 bases, and 13 bases lay in between. Germline CDR1 SGHTA, CDR2 FQGNSA. This CDR3 reads CASSTRTATTNEKLFF. CDR3 sequence (DNA): TGTGCCAGCAGCACCCGGACAGCAACAACTAATGAAAAACTGTTTTTT.

Only one count was recorded for this clonotype. The chain employs TRBV19 and TRBJ1-5; D may be TRBD1 (5 bases). Between the trimmed V and J ends, which lost 6 bases and 5 bases, there was a span of 20 bases. The CDR3 is made up of 16 amino acids. CDR1 and CDR2 from the germline V gene are LNHDA and SQIVND (reference sequence). The DNA of the CDR3 is TGTGCCAGTAGCACCGGGACCTCGGCTCGGGATCAGCCCCAGCATTTT. Translating gives CASSTGTSARDQPQHF.

The gene calls are TRBV10-3 and TRBJ1-5; D is unclear. Germline V gene sequence: CDR1 ENHRY, CDR2 SYGVKD. The CDR3 contains 16 residues. Trimming removed 2 bases at V and 4 bases at J, with 15 bases between. The CDR3 DNA reads TGTGCCATCAGTGAGGTATTGCCCTTGGGGAATCAGCCCCAGCATTTT. Its translation is CAISEVLPLGNQPQHF.

This clonotype has a count of ten or more. The rearrangement uses TRBV5-6 and TRBJ1-1, with unresolved D. V was pared by 4 bases and J by 1 base, with 14 bases between. CDR1 and CDR2 (germline): SGHDT, YYEEEE. The CDR3 sequence is 15 residues long. CDR3 sequence reads: CASSPTGRRNTEAFF. As DNA, the CDR3 is TGTGCCAGCAGCCCGACCGGGAGGAGGAACACTGAAGCTTTCTTT.

J is TRBJ2-5 and V is TRBV15; 11 bases are a match to TRBD1. Trimming at V came to 1 base and at J to 0 bases, leaving 7 bases not matched to a gene. Germline CDR1 reads LNHNV; CDR2 reads YYDKDF (reference sequence). The CDR3 loop spans 18 amino acids. The CDR3 loop reads CATSRALGTGGYQETQYF. CDR3 sequence (DNA): TGTGCCACCAGCAGAGCATTGGGGACAGGGGGATACCAAGAGACCCAGTACTTC.